This T cell receptor beta chain was retrieved from a study of persistence of HIV-infected CD4 T cells. Points on this clone: What it recognizes is unknown.

The stimulus was an HIV-1 Gag 15-mer peptide pool, about 1 ug/peptide/mL. CD40L-negative CD69-negative CD45RO-high memory CD4+ T cells were sorted as populations depleted of antigen-responding cells. The CDR3 length is 14 residues. In germline, CDR1 is SGDLS, CDR2 YYNGEE. V was pared by 2 bases and J by 4 bases, with 10 bases between. The immunoSEQ assay was version 4, run in survey mode. Each sample used up to about 1 ug genomic DNA diluted to around 10 ng/uL. TCRdb keeps only in-frame clones here, not all; method: immunoSEQ multiplex PCR. The data contain some 40,000 clones, roughly 84% of them singletons. Findings and caveats of the study: Compared with CD3/CD28-stimulated cells, CMV- and Gag-responding cells showed lower TCRbeta richness.

The V and J genes are TRBV9 and TRBJ2-1, with D unresolved. The sequencing here drew on cultured CD4+ T cells from PBMCs, taken from a patient who received antiretroviral therapy. This TCR came from an adult with HIV. The donor label of this sample is uncertain. CDR3 sequence: CASSVSPTYNEQFF. In nucleotides, the CDR3 is TGTGCCAGCAGCGTGTCCCCCACATACAATGAGCAGTTCTTC.